The 20 T cell receptor beta chains presented below share a single source sample, sequenced in a study of shared clonotypes between healthy human individuals. Cells designated naive CD8 were CD45RO-negative and were positively selected for CCR7, with terminally differentiated effector memory CD45RA+ cells excluded. The protocol was immunoSEQ multiplex PCR, while the TCRdb copy is restricted to in-frame clones and leaves out a portion. The sample yields about 2.2 million clones, over 85% seen once. The sample comprised naive CD8+ T cells from PBMCs. These TCRs come from a man between 18 and 35 years old in good health. Some clones in this sample may be carry-over from other donors' samples.

The chain has TRBV27 and TRBJ2-1, with D tentatively TRBD2 (6 bases). The CDR3 consists of 14 residues. The germline V gene encodes CDR1 MNHEY and CDR2 SMNVEV (reference sequence). The V end lost 4 bases, the J end lost 4 bases, and 11 bases lay between the germline ends. CDR3 nucleotide sequence: TGTGCCAGCAGTTCCCAGCGGGCTTACAATGAGCAGTTCTTC. This translates into CASSSQRAYNEQFF.

About this clone itself: Different DNA sequences within this sample yield the same CDR3. V and J are TRBV27 and TRBJ2-1; 8 positions agree with TRBD1. CDR1 and CDR2 (germline): MNHEY, SMNVEV (reference sequence). This CDR3 region has 14 residues. The V and J ends lost 5 bases and 3 bases, in that order; junction bases with no gene match: 3. The CDR3 bases are TGTGCCAGCAGTCCAGGACAGGGCTACAATGAGCAGTTCTTC. It yields the protein CASSPGQGYNEQFF.

The chain carries TRBV4-1 and TRBJ2-7; D assignment may be TRBD1 or TRBD2 (5 bases each). This CDR3 has 15 residues. The V gene lost 0 bases and the J gene lost 3 bases, with 12 bases spanning the gap. In germline, CDR1 is MGHRA, CDR2 YSYEKL. The CDR3 protein is CASSQDFGGNYEQYF. CDR3 DNA sequence: TGCGCCAGCAGCCAAGATTTTGGGGGAAACTACGAGCAGTACTTC.

V and J are TRBV27 and TRBJ2-1; 7 positions match TRBD2. This CDR3 is 14 amino acids long. Germline V CDR1 and CDR2: MNHEY, SMNVEV (reference sequence). The J segment lost 6 bases and the V segment lost 8 bases, leaving 10 bases of the junction unmatched. The CDR3 here is CASPSGIDSNEQFF. The CDR3 nucleotides read TGTGCCAGCCCGAGCGGGATCGATTCCAATGAGCAGTTCTTC.

This chain uses TRBV9 with TRBJ2-2, with 11 bases lining up with TRBD1. The trim removed 3 bases at V and 6 bases at J, leaving 7 bases unmatched. Germline V gives CDR1 SGDLS, CDR2 YYNGEE. The CDR3 sequence is 16 residues long. The CDR3 is CASSATGQGAAGELFF. As DNA, the CDR3 is TGTGCCAGCAGCGCGACAGGACAGGGGGCGGCCGGGGAGCTGTTTTTT.

The chain uses TRBV7-7 and TRBJ2-7; no definite D call. The CDR3 length is 13 residues. V was pared by 3 bases and J by 2 bases, with 8 bases between. Germline lookup yields CDR1 SSHAT and CDR2 FNYEAQ (reference sequence). The chain's CDR3 is CASSFREAYEQYF. The CDR3 nucleotides are TGTGCCAGCAGCTTCCGAGAGGCCTACGAGCAGTACTTC.

V is TRBV7-7 and J is TRBJ2-1; D remains unclear. The CDR3 runs to 15 residues. V was trimmed by 5 bases and J by 2 bases, leaving 13 bases between them. CDR1 is SSHAT and CDR2 is FNYEAQ in the germline V gene (reference sequence). CDR3 nucleotide sequence: TGTGCCAGCAGCCCCGTCCATAGGGCCTACAATGAGCAGTTCTTC. It specifies CASSPVHRAYNEQFF.

V usage is TRBV30 and J usage is TRBJ2-7, with D possibly being TRBD1 or TRBD2 (5 bases each). The V gene lost 4 bases and the J gene lost 0 bases, with 22 bases spanning the gap. Germline CDR1 and CDR2: GTSNPN and SVGIG (reference sequence). The CDR3 is made up of 17 amino acids. In DNA, the CDR3 is TGTGCCTGGAACTCTGAGATCCGGGACGGAAGCTCCTACGAGCAGTACTTC. Its protein product is CAWNSEIRDGSSYEQYF.

The gene calls are TRBV7-9 and TRBJ1-2; 7 bases are a match to TRBD1. The CDR3 has 17 residues. The germline V gene has CDR1 SEHNR and CDR2 FQNEAQ (reference sequence). V was clipped by 5 bases and J by 8 bases; unmatched bases: 20. CDR3 region: CASSLNSGQSLFEGYTF. The CDR3 bases are TGTGCCAGCAGCCTAAACTCGGGACAGAGCTTATTTGAGGGCTACACCTTC.

The gene calls are TRBV19 and TRBJ2-7; tentatively, D is TRBD1 (5 bases). The CDR3 sequence is 12 residues long. Trimming cost V 7 bases and J 0 bases, with 7 bases left between them. CDR1 is LNHDA and CDR2 is SQIVND in the germline V gene (reference sequence). Here the CDR3 reads CASKGASYEQYF. As DNA, the CDR3 is TGTGCCAGTAAAGGGGCCTCCTACGAGCAGTACTTC.

The chain recombines TRBV19 with TRBJ2-7; 10 bases align to TRBD2. There are 14 residues in the CDR3. Germline lookup yields CDR1 LNHDA and CDR2 SQIVND (reference sequence). The ends lost 5 bases at V and 3 bases at J; junction bases unmatched: 4. In DNA form, the CDR3 reads TGTGCCAGTAGTTCCGGGACTAGCGTCTACGAGCAGTACTTC. It is translated as CASSSGTSVYEQYF.

The chain links TRBV27 to TRBJ2-1; no clear D. Trimming took off 3 bases at V and 0 bases at J, with 12 bases between the two ends. CDR1 is MNHEY and CDR2 is SMNVEV in the germline V gene (reference sequence). This CDR3 spans 16 amino acids. This CDR3 reads CASSFRRSSSYNEQFF. CDR3 in DNA: TGTGCCAGCAGTTTTCGACGTTCCAGCTCCTACAATGAGCAGTTCTTC.

The table lists this clone with a few counts. The chain couples TRBV28 to TRBJ1-2; D gene unclear. The germline V and J ends were trimmed by 6 bases and 0 bases, with 17 bases remaining between them. This CDR3 spans 16 amino acids. In germline, CDR1 is MDHEN, CDR2 SYDVKM. DNA of the CDR3: TGTGCCAGCAGCCCTACACAACTCCCAGCTAACTATGGCTACACCTTC. Amino acids: CASSPTQLPANYGYTF.

The sample holds one count of this clone. This chain connects TRBV5-4 to TRBJ2-7; 10 nucleotides match TRBD2. Trimming took 2 bases from V and 4 from J; bases not matched to a gene: 9. Germline assignment: CDR1 SGHNT and CDR2 YYREEE (reference sequence). CDR3 size: 16 residues. The CDR3 protein is CASSFGIAGGSYEQYF. The CDR3 DNA follows: TGTGCCAGCAGCTTTGGGATAGCGGGAGGATCGTACGAGCAGTACTTC.

The chain recombines TRBV6-1 with TRBJ1-3; D not certain. Looked up from germline, CDR1 is MNHNS and CDR2 is SASEGT. Trimming removed 7 bases at V and 0 bases at J, with 13 bases between. CDR3 length: 15 residues. Here the CDR3 reads CASKRISSSGNTIYF. The CDR3 bases are TGTGCCAGCAAAAGGATATCGAGCTCTGGAAACACCATATATTTT.

The genes are TRBV28 and TRBJ2-7, with D possibly TRBD2 on 5 matching bases. Between the trimmed V and J ends, which lost 5 bases and 5 bases, there was a span of 13 bases. The germline V gene has CDR1 MDHEN and CDR2 SYDVKM. The CDR3 has 13 amino acids. In DNA form, the CDR3 reads TGTGCCAGCAGTCCGACCCGGGGTCACGAGCAGTACTTC. This encodes CASSPTRGHEQYF.

This chain connects TRBV6-1 to TRBJ2-7; TRBD1 might be the D (5 bases). The CDR3 contains 14 residues. From germline, CDR1 is MNHNS and CDR2 SASEGT. Trimming left V 2 bases short and J 2 bases short, with 10 bases between. This CDR3 reads CASSETAGPYEQYF. The CDR3 region has the DNA TGTGCCAGCAGTGAAACCGCAGGGCCCTACGAGCAGTACTTC.

This clone was seen a few times. The gene calls are TRBV6-1 and TRBJ2-2; D remains ambiguous. Germline V lookup: CDR1 MNHNS, CDR2 SASEGT. The CDR3 consists of 14 residues. Trimming shortened V by 5 bases and J by 9 bases, and 16 bases separated the two germline ends. CDR3: CASSSPDRPRELFF. DNA of the CDR3: TGTGCCAGCAGTAGCCCTGACCGTCCCCGGGAGCTGTTTTTT.

This chain links TRBV15 with TRBJ2-1; D perhaps matches TRBD2 (6 bases). Per the germline V gene, CDR1 is LNHNV and CDR2 is YYDKDF (reference sequence). V lost 1 base, J lost 2 bases, and 9 bases lay in between. This CDR3 spans 15 amino acids. CDR3 nucleotide sequence: TGTGCCACCAGCAGAGTGGTAGCGGCCTACAATGAGCAGTTCTTC. Its translation: CATSRVVAAYNEQFF. Filled out from reference TRBV15 and TRBJ2-1, the complete variable domain reads DAMVIQNPRYQVTQFGKPVTLSCSQTLNHNVMYWYQQKSSQAPKLLFHYYDKDFNNEADTPDNFQSRRPNTSFCFLDIRSPGLGDTAMYLCATSRVVAAYNEQFFGPGTRLTVL.

This chain links TRBV6-5 with TRBJ2-2, with TRBD1 identical over 9 bases. The length of the CDR3 is 16 residues. Losses at the gene ends were 0 bases for V and 7 bases for J; bases not matched to a gene: 6. Germline V lookup: CDR1 MNHEY, CDR2 SVGAGI. CDR3 nucleotide sequence: TGTGCCAGCAGTTACTCGAACAGGGGGCTGGGCGGGGAGCTGTTTTTT. It yields the protein CASSYSNRGLGGELFF.